This T cell receptor (beta chain) originates from a study of neurological immune-mediated disorders. Unsorted libraries used 2 million PBMCs kept at -80 degrees C. The ends were cut back, 3 bases at V and 3 bases at J, with 9 bases in the middle. The germline CDR1 and CDR2 sequences are DFQATT and SNEGSKA (reference sequence). The CDR3 consists of 13 residues. TCRdb processed the 5' RACE reads anew with MiXCR; each CDR3 protein has one entry. The repertoire includes fewer than 35,000 distinct CDR3 sequences, 3% to 3.5% of them detected once, and roughly 7% sits in the top ten. The sample holds many counts of this clonotype. Its specificity is not known. Study-wide points: For the multiple sclerosis repertoire cluster, no association with any clinical or MRI feature was found.

This TCR was recovered from a woman under 40 with multiple sclerosis. The rearrangement joins TRBV20-1 to TRBJ1-5; no clear D gene. Sequencing was performed on PBMCs. CDR3: CSASRGNNQPQHF. CDR3 nucleotide sequence: TGCAGTGCTAGTCGAGGAAACAATCAGCCCCAGCATTTT.